Listed here are 3 T cell receptor beta chains from one sample, sequenced in a study of shared clonotypes between healthy human individuals. Generated by immunoSEQ multiplex PCR, the TCRdb table keeps only in-frame clones and is missing some. The sample shows about 490,000 clones, approximately 79% of them seen only once. The sequencing sample was made of PBMCs. Receptors were obtained from a middle-aged woman in good health. Some clones in this sample may be carry-over from other donors' samples.

The CDR3 is CASSHSSHTGPTEAFF. In DNA form, the CDR3 reads TGTGCCAGCAGCCACAGCTCCCATACCGGGCCCACTGAAGCTTTCTTT. The chain has TRBV11-1 and TRBJ1-1; D is unclear. The CDR3 covers 16 residues. V was cut by 5 bases and J by 4 bases, with 20 bases left in between. The germline V gene has CDR1 SGHAT and CDR2 FQDESV (reference sequence).

The chain joins TRBV2 to TRBJ2-7, with 9 bases aligning to TRBD2. The trim removed 4 bases at V and 4 bases at J, leaving 20 bases unmatched. The CDR3 covers 19 residues. The germline V gene encodes CDR1 SNHLY and CDR2 FYNNEI. The CDR3 region has the DNA TGTGCCAGCAGTGCCCCGGGAGGGTTTAGCGGGAGAGGGAAGTACGAGCAGTACTTC. As protein: CASSAPGGFSGRGKYEQYF.

V gene TRBV27 combines with J gene TRBJ2-7; TRBD1 matches at 8 bases. The germline gives CDR1 MNHEY, CDR2 SMNVEV (reference sequence). The CDR3 sequence is 21 residues long. With 2 bases clipped from V and 2 bases from J, the junction kept 23 bases outside the gene matches. This chain's CDR3 is CASSLGNRGLRGRSLTYEQYF. CDR3 bases: TGTGCCAGCAGTTTAGGGAACAGGGGGTTGCGAGGTCGATCATTGACCTACGAGCAGTACTTC.